One and the same sample provided the 9 T cell receptor beta chains below, sequenced in a study of cytomegalovirus exposure and HLA in healthy donors. Both 60 Vbeta primers and 13 Jbeta primers went into the PCR. The assay was immunoSEQ multiplex PCR, and TCRdb's table has in-frame clones only and misses some. The profile covers approximately 100,000 clones, with 65% to 80% appearing a single time and about a tenth taken by the ten largest. Source material: PBMCs. Receptors originate from a man aged 35 to 55 in good health and CMV-seropositive.

DNA of the CDR3: TGTGCCAGCAGCTTAACTAGCGGAGTAAGCACAGATACGCAGTATTTT. Its translation is CASSLTSGVSTDTQYF. This sequence joins TRBV11-2 and TRBJ2-3; 8 bases are a match to TRBD2. V lost 2 bases to trimming and J lost 0 bases; unmatched junction nucleotides: 4. This CDR3 contains 16 residues. The germline V gene encodes CDR1 SGHAT and CDR2 FQNNGV.

In this sample, this clone turned up a few times. The chain uses TRBV20-1 and TRBJ1-2, with D possibly matching TRBD1 (5 bases). CDR3 length: 10 amino acids. Germline CDR1 is DFQATT and CDR2 is SNEGSKA (reference sequence). The ends were cut back, 5 bases at V and 9 bases at J, with 10 bases in the middle. In DNA form, the CDR3 reads TGCAGTGCTTTGGGGCTAAGCTACACCTTC. Translated, it gives CSALGLSYTF.

This chain uses TRBV2 with TRBJ1-5, with no clear D. This CDR3 contains 15 residues. With 4 bases removed from V and 5 bases from J, the gap between germline ends came to 15 bases. Germline assignment: CDR1 SNHLY and CDR2 FYNNEI. The DNA for the CDR3 is TGTGCCAGCAGTGTATCGGGCGGACTCTATCAGCCCCAGCATTTT. This sequence encodes CASSVSGGLYQPQHF.

The gene calls are TRBV6-5 and TRBJ2-2, with a tentative D call TRBD1 (6 bases). Germline CDR1 and CDR2: MNHEY and SVGAGI. Trimming removed 7 bases at V and 5 bases at J, with 14 bases between. This CDR3 spans 14 amino acids. CDR3 region: CASTNPTGTGELFF. CDR3 in DNA: TGTGCCAGCACCAACCCGACAGGAACCGGGGAGCTGTTTTTT.

Only a few counts were recorded for this clone. The junction and the germline gene differ at one end; a read error may be behind it. Within the sample, other DNA sequences also encode this same CDR3. V is TRBV4-1 and J is TRBJ1-4; 7 bases are shared with TRBD1. The CDR3 is 15 amino acids. Germline V gives CDR1 MGHRA, CDR2 YSYEKL. The DNA for the CDR3 is TGTGCCAGCAGCCAGACCGACAGGGACGGGGGAAAACTGTTTTTT. It codes for CASSQTDRDGGKLFF.

The V gene is TRBV7-2, the J gene TRBJ2-3; 12 nucleotides agree with TRBD2. V shed 4 bases and J 4 bases; nucleotides not matched to a gene: 6. The CDR3 contains 16 residues. Germline-derived CDR1 and CDR2 are SGHTA and FQGNSA. This chain's CDR3 is CASSSLLAGGPDTQYF. The CDR3 bases are TGTGCCAGCAGCTCCTTACTAGCGGGGGGACCAGATACGCAGTATTTT.

This rearrangement joins TRBV29-1 to TRBJ1-2; 8 positions agree with TRBD1. The V gene's germline CDR1 is SQVTM and CDR2 ANQGSEA. The CDR3 covers 13 residues. V dropped 4 bases and J dropped 6; count of bases not matched to a gene: 7. CDR3 residues: CSVADRVSHGYTF. In DNA, the CDR3 is TGCAGCGTTGCGGACAGGGTGTCTCATGGCTACACCTTC.

The V and J genes are TRBV6-5 and TRBJ2-1; D call uncertain. CDR3 length: 13 residues. Trimming shortened V by 6 bases and J by 3 bases, and 9 bases separated the two germline ends. CDR1 and CDR2 (germline): MNHEY, SVGAGI. The CDR3 loop reads CASSLRLYNEQFF. CDR3 coding DNA: TGTGCCAGCAGCCTTCGACTCTACAATGAGCAGTTCTTC.

This clone appeared a few times. The V gene is TRBV7-6, the J gene TRBJ2-2, with 11 bases identical to TRBD2. Losses at the gene ends were 5 bases for V and 1 base for J; bases not matched to a gene: 3. CDR1 SGHVS and CDR2 FNYEAQ come from the germline V gene. The CDR3 extends over 16 amino acids. The CDR3, as DNA: TGTGCCAGCAGCCCAACTAGCGGGGGGAACACCGGGGAGCTGTTTTTT. It translates to CASSPTSGGNTGELFF.